This T cell receptor beta chain came from a study of T cells in Graves' hyperthyroidism and ophthalmopathy. At the level of the study: Peripheral blood specimens were obtained at initial diagnosis, prior to any treatment.

TCR beta CDR3 regions were amplified from RNA transcripts. The primer set for the first-round RT-PCR of the TCR CDR3 was HTBI. TCRdb itself ran the multiplex PCR reads through MiXCR, one entry per CDR3 protein. In the table there are roughly 630,000 distinct CDR3 sequences, approximately 14% of which are singletons. Trimming cost V 8 bases and J 0 bases, with 13 bases left between them. In germline, CDR1 is MNHNS, CDR2 SASEGT. The CDR3 is 14 amino acids. General study findings and limits: Stable hyperthyroidism was separated from ophthalmopathy by a model based on 13 V-J features.

The sample holds a few counts of this clonotype. The antigen is unknown. This receptor was identified in a woman younger than 45 with Graves' hyperthyroidism. The gene calls are TRBV6-1 and TRBJ1-2; D possibly corresponds to TRBD1 (5 bases). The sample was blood. CDR3 in amino acids: CASPADRSNYGYTF. CDR3 bases: TGTGCCAGCCCAGCAGACAGATCTAACTATGGCTACACCTTC.